These 19 T cell receptor beta chains share one sample of origin, sequenced in a study of CD8 T cells in ankylosing spondylitis. Which antigens these TCRs recognize remains unknown. Study-wide results and limits: A motif in TCR beta, a set of roughly eight highly homologous variants, appeared characteristic of ankylosing spondylitis blood.

One entry per CDR3 protein results from TCRdb running MiXCR on the 5' RACE reads. This repertoire shows around 490,000 distinct CDR3 sequences, less than 6% found once; its top ten account for 3% to 4%. Sequencing was done on a sample of blood, either unsorted or a sorted T cell fraction (not recorded which). These receptor sequences come from a male donor with ankylosing spondylitis.

This clonotype was counted many times. The J gene is TRBJ2-5, the V gene TRBV5-1, with 9 bases fitting TRBD1. Germline V lookup: CDR1 SGHRS, CDR2 YFSETQ. This CDR3 contains 16 residues. With V trimmed by 3 bases and J by 4 bases, 10 bases remained unmatched. CDR3 residues: CASSYLPGGQGETQYF. The DNA for the CDR3 is TGCGCCAGCAGCTATCTACCGGGGGGACAGGGAGAGACCCAGTACTTC.

This clonotype was counted ten times or more. This rearrangement joins TRBV4-1 to TRBJ1-5; 9 nucleotides agree with TRBD1. The CDR3 runs 16 residues. V was pared by 1 base and J by 0 bases, with 1 base of the junction left unmatched. In germline, CDR1 is MGHRA, CDR2 YSYEKL. In nucleotides, the CDR3 is TGCGCCAGCAGCCAAGGGGACAGGGATAGCAATCAGCCCCAGCATTTT. Amino acids: CASSQGDRDSNQPQHF.

There are many counts of this clonotype. The CDR3 loop reads CSARGTSGRFEQYF. The CDR3 DNA is TGCAGTGCTAGAGGGACTAGCGGGAGGTTCGAGCAGTACTTC. This chain uses TRBV20-1 with TRBJ2-7, with 14 bases fitting TRBD2. Looked up from germline, CDR1 is DFQATT and CDR2 is SNEGSKA (reference sequence). The length of the CDR3 is 14 residues. The V segment lost 1 base and the J segment 6 bases; nucleotides outside the gene matches: 2.

This clonotype turned up a few times. The CDR3 region is CASTAKRDSPLHF. As DNA, the CDR3 is TGTGCCAGCACCGCAAAGAGGGATTCACCCCTCCACTTT. V is TRBV28 and J is TRBJ1-6; D not certain. The CDR3 is made up of 13 amino acids. Trimming left V 7 bases short and J 8 bases short, with 12 bases between. The germline gives CDR1 MDHEN, CDR2 SYDVKM.

The chain links TRBV24-1 to TRBJ2-1; 12 bases align to TRBD2. The length of the CDR3 is 16 residues. Germline loops: CDR1 KGHDR, CDR2 SFDVKD. V shed 2 bases, J shed 6 bases, and the junction held 4 bases outside the gene matches. The CDR3 bases are TGTGCCACCAGTGATTCTAGCGGGAGGGCCTTCAATGAGCAGTTCTTC. Translating gives CATSDSSGRAFNEQFF.

This clonotype has ten or more counts. This chain uses TRBV5-5 with TRBJ1-5, with a possible D match to TRBD1 (5 bases). The CDR3 totals 16 residues. V lost 3 bases and J 4 bases, leaving 17 bases between the germline ends. The germline V gene has CDR1 SGHKS and CDR2 YYEKEE (reference sequence). CDR3 sequence: CASSSGDGVINQPQHF. The CDR3 DNA is TGTGCCAGCAGCTCGGGGGACGGGGTGATAAATCAGCCCCAGCATTTT. The whole variable domain, remainder taken from reference TRBV5-5 and TRBJ1-5, is DAGVTQSPTHLIKTRGQQVTLRCSPISGHKSVSWYQQVLGQGPQFIFQYYEKEERGRGNFPDRFSARQFPNYSSELNVNALLLGDSALYLCASSSGDGVINQPQHFGDGTRLSIL.

This clonotype was detected a few times. The chain couples TRBV14 to TRBJ2-7, with D maybe TRBD2 (5 bases). Trimming pared 2 bases from V and 4 bases from J, leaving 9 bases between. This CDR3 region has 13 residues. In germline, CDR1 is SGHDN, CDR2 FVKESK. The CDR3 nucleotides read TGTGCCAGCAGCCAACAACCGGGATACGAGCAGTACTTC. Its translation is CASSQQPGYEQYF.

This clonotype was counted many times. The chain joins TRBV7-2 to TRBJ2-5; maybe TRBD2 (6 bases). Trimming cost V 2 bases and J 4 bases, with 17 bases left between them. Germline V gene lookup returns CDR1 SGHTA and CDR2 FQGNSA. CDR3 size: 16 residues. The CDR3 region has the DNA TGTGCCAGCAGCTTACTTCTTACGGGACTGGGAGAGACCCAGTACTTC. It specifies CASSLLLTGLGETQYF.

This clonotype was detected many times. This CDR3 reads CASSLKVVAGSGAGTQYF. CDR3 DNA sequence: TGTGCCAGCAGTTTAAAGGTAGTAGCTGGAAGTGGTGCTGGTACGCAGTATTTT. The V and J genes are TRBV12-3 or TRBV12-4 and TRBJ2-3; D call uncertain. The CDR3 length is 18 residues. The V end was cut by 2 bases, the J end by 8 bases, with 26 bases between.

Many counts were recorded for this clonotype. This sequence joins TRBV27 and TRBJ2-1; D gene ambiguous. Germline CDR1 MNHEY, CDR2 SMNVEV (reference sequence). With 6 bases removed from V and 1 base from J, the gap between germline ends came to 10 bases. The CDR3 extends over 14 amino acids. The chain's CDR3 is CASRLVRSYNEQFF. For the CDR3, the DNA is TGTGCCAGCAGGCTAGTAAGGTCCTACAATGAGCAGTTCTTC.

This clonotype was seen ten or more times. The chain is built from TRBV27 and TRBJ2-7, with 9 bases matching TRBD2. J was trimmed by 7 bases and V by 4 bases; bases with no gene match: 14. CDR1 and CDR2 (germline): MNHEY, SMNVEV (reference sequence). There are 16 residues in the CDR3. CDR3 nucleotide sequence: TGTGCCAGCAGTTCCCCAAGCGAAGCGGGAGGTGGGGAGCAGTACTTC. Translated, it gives CASSSPSEAGGGEQYF.

Ten or more counts support this clonotype. The chain links TRBV4-3 to TRBJ1-1; unclear D gene. The V gene's germline CDR1 is LGHNA and CDR2 YSLEER. V was shortened by 1 base and J by 1 base, with 7 bases between the two germline ends. This CDR3 has 14 residues. As DNA, the CDR3 is TGCGCCAGCAGCCAAGGGTCGGCGAACACTGAAGCTTTCTTT. This gives the protein CASSQGSANTEAFF.

This clonotype occurred many times. The chain uses TRBV7-2 and TRBJ2-5, with a weak D call TRBD1 (6 bases). V lost 6 bases, J lost 4 bases, and 12 bases lay in between. The germline V gene encodes CDR1 SGHTA and CDR2 FQGNSA. This CDR3 is 13 amino acids long. CDR3 DNA: TGTGCCAGCAGTAGGGGGTTGGTAGAGACCCAGTACTTC. It translates to CASSRGLVETQYF.

This clonotype was seen repeatedly, ten times or more. The rearrangement uses TRBV7-9 and TRBJ1-4, with a possible D match to TRBD1 (5 bases). The CDR3 totals 14 residues. CDR1 and CDR2 (germline): SEHNR, FQNEAQ (reference sequence). The ends were cut back, 3 bases at V and 3 bases at J, with 8 bases in the middle. The CDR3 is CASSFGGANEKLFF. CDR3 sequence (DNA): TGTGCCAGCAGCTTCGGGGGTGCTAATGAAAAACTGTTTTTT.

There are many counts of this clonotype. V usage is TRBV20-1 and J usage is TRBJ2-3; 7 bases are shared with TRBD2. CDR1 DFQATT and CDR2 SNEGSKA come from the germline V gene (reference sequence). V dropped 1 base and J dropped 5; count of bases not matched to a gene: 6. The CDR3 has 14 residues. The CDR3, as DNA: TGCAGTGCTAGAGTCGGACTAGTTTTAGATACGCAGTATTTT. Protein product: CSARVGLVLDTQYF.

This clonotype was seen at least ten times. The CDR3 sequence is CASSPSPGRGKYEQYF. The CDR3 DNA reads as TGTGCCAGCAGCCCTTCACCTGGGAGAGGAAAGTACGAGCAGTACTTC. The J gene is TRBJ2-7, the V gene TRBV7-9; a weak D match, TRBD2 (5 bases). V shed 5 bases and J shed 4 bases, with 21 bases lying between them. CDR1 is SEHNR and CDR2 is FQNEAQ in the germline V gene (reference sequence). The CDR3 covers 16 residues.

This chain joins TRBV3-1 and TRBJ1-1, with D hard to call. This CDR3 has 12 residues. Trimming pared 2 bases from V and 7 bases from J, leaving 8 bases between. In germline, CDR1 is LGHDT, CDR2 YNNKEL (reference sequence). CDR3 loop: CASSQNGIEAFF. DNA of the CDR3: TGTGCCAGCAGCCAAAACGGAATTGAAGCTTTCTTT.

This clonotype was observed at least ten times. This rearrangement joins TRBV7-9 to TRBJ2-1; possible D gene TRBD2, 6 bases. V lost 5 bases, J lost 9 bases, and 26 bases lay in between. CDR3 length: 17 amino acids. Germline CDR1 and CDR2: SEHNR and FQNEAQ (reference sequence). The CDR3: CASSPPLRLQRRGEQFF. CDR3 nucleotides: TGTGCCAGCAGCCCTCCCCTTAGACTACAACGGAGGGGTGAGCAGTTCTTC.

This rearrangement joins TRBV29-1 to TRBJ2-1; 9 bases fit TRBD1. The CDR3 sequence is 14 residues long. V lost 7 bases to trimming and J lost 4 bases; unmatched junction nucleotides: 8. The germline V gene encodes CDR1 SQVTM and CDR2 ANQGSEA. CDR3 DNA: TGCAGCGCGGTTGGGACAGGGAGGTACAATGAGCAGTTCTTC. It encodes CSAVGTGRYNEQFF.